A single sample gave rise to the 31 T cell receptor beta chains below, sequenced in a study of cytomegalovirus exposure and HLA in healthy donors (dated by TCRdb to 2015 to 2018). To prepare the library, the immunoSEQ multiplex PCR assay was applied. For the multiplex PCR, a mixture combining 60 forward primers for TCR Vbeta segments and 13 reverse primers for TCR Jbeta segments was used. As stored in TCRdb, this immuneACCESS dataset retains in-frame rearrangements with V and J assigned. A fraction of the clones does not appear; measured against another copy, unresolved V genes explain less than half of the discrepancy, and the remainder lacks a known reason. The sample includes about 110,000 clones, with roughly 86% observed a single time. The ten largest clones capture around 2% of the sample. The sequencing input was PBMCs. The origin of the receptors is a man aged 35 to 55 in good health and CMV-seronegative.

The gene calls are TRBV5-1 and TRBJ1-5; no firm D call. This CDR3 is 13 amino acids long. V dropped 0 bases and J dropped 5 bases, with 6 bases sitting between them. Germline V lookup: CDR1 SGHRS, CDR2 YFSETQ. This CDR3 is CASSLEPDQPQHF. The CDR3 region has the DNA TGCGCCAGCAGCTTGGAGCCCGATCAGCCCCAGCATTTT.

The V and J genes are TRBV5-1 and TRBJ1-1; 7 nucleotides align to TRBD1. J was trimmed by 4 bases and V by 2 bases; bases with no gene match: 5. The CDR3 has 14 residues. Germline CDR1 SGHRS, CDR2 YFSETQ. CDR3 region: CASSLQGLITEAFF. The CDR3 coding sequence is TGCGCCAGCAGCTTACAGGGGTTAATCACTGAAGCTTTCTTT.

This sequence joins TRBV25-1 and TRBJ1-6; the match to TRBD1 covers 8 bases. CDR1 and CDR2 from the germline V gene are MGHDK and SYGVNS. This CDR3 is 13 amino acids long. V was pared by 5 bases and J by 8 bases, with 2 bases of the junction left unmatched. The chain's CDR3 is CASSTGGDSPLHF. The CDR3 DNA follows: TGTGCCAGCAGTACAGGGGGGGATTCACCCCTCCACTTT.

This CDR3 reads CASTETRGRGQQPQHF. DNA of the CDR3: TGTGCCAGTACCGAAACCAGGGGCAGGGGGCAGCAGCCCCAGCATTTT. The rearrangement joins TRBV19 to TRBJ1-5; TRBD1 matches at 8 bases. V lost 7 bases, J lost 7 bases, and 15 bases stayed unmatched. Germline CDR1 is LNHDA and CDR2 is SQIVND (reference sequence). The CDR3 runs to 16 residues.

This rearrangement joins TRBV2 to TRBJ1-5, with 7 bases matching TRBD1. Trimming at V came to 6 bases and at J to 6 bases, leaving 11 bases not matched to a gene. Germline lookup yields CDR1 SNHLY and CDR2 FYNNEI. The CDR3 is 15 residues long. In DNA, the CDR3 is TGTGCCAGCAGAGCCTACAGGGGTCTCGGTCAGCCCCAGCATTTT. Protein: CASRAYRGLGQPQHF.

CDR3 DNA sequence: TGCAGCGTTTGCCCTTTGGGCAAGCCCTACGAGCAGTACTTC. Encoded protein: CSVCPLGKPYEQYF. The J gene is TRBJ2-7, the V gene TRBV29-1; D uncertain. In germline, CDR1 is SQVTM, CDR2 ANQGSEA. Trimming took 5 bases from V and 2 from J, leaving 16 bases between them. The CDR3 loop spans 14 amino acids.

This clone was detected only once. The rearrangement joins TRBV7-2 to TRBJ2-1; TRBD1 agrees at 7 bases. Trimming removed 5 bases from V and 8 bases from J; junction bases left unmatched: 6. The CDR3 extends over 13 amino acids. Germline V lookup: CDR1 SGHTA, CDR2 FQGNSA. Here the CDR3 reads CASSERTGDEQFF. The CDR3 DNA sequence: TGTGCCAGCAGCGAAAGAACAGGGGATGAGCAGTTCTTC.

This clone was observed a handful of times. The rearrangement links TRBV9 to TRBJ2-1; 14 bases agree with TRBD2. Trimming cost V 0 bases and J 0 bases; bases outside gene matches: 2. Germline loops: CDR1 SGDLS, CDR2 YYNGEE. This CDR3 contains 18 residues. CDR3 residues: CASSVEGTSGGSYNEQFF. The CDR3 nucleotides are TGTGCCAGCAGCGTAGAAGGGACTAGCGGGGGCTCCTACAATGAGCAGTTCTTC. Filled out from reference TRBV9 and TRBJ2-1, the complete variable domain reads DSGVTQTPKHLITATGQRVTLRCSPRSGDLSVYWYQQSLDQGLQFLIQYYNGEERAKGNILERFSAQQFPDLHSELNLSSLELGDSALYFCASSVEGTSGGSYNEQFFGPGTRLTVL.

This chain uses TRBV5-4 with TRBJ2-2; TRBD1 matches at 12 bases. Trimming took 2 bases from V and 6 from J; bases not matched to a gene: 11. CDR3 length equals 18 residues. Germline CDR1 is SGHNT and CDR2 is YYREEE (reference sequence). The CDR3 nucleotides are TGTGCCAGCAGCTTACCTCCCGGGACAGGGGGCTCGGCCGGGGAGCTGTTTTTT. This translates into CASSLPPGTGGSAGELFF.

The rearrangement links TRBV2 to TRBJ1-1, with D perhaps matching TRBD1 (5 bases). The CDR3 spans 12 residues. V lost 2 bases and J 5 bases, leaving 6 bases between the germline ends. The germline gives CDR1 SNHLY, CDR2 FYNNEI. The CDR3 here is CASSERGTEAFF. CDR3 nucleotide sequence: TGTGCCAGCAGTGAAAGGGGAACTGAAGCTTTCTTT.

This chain connects TRBV14 to TRBJ2-2, with 8 bases aligning to TRBD1. CDR3 length: 16 amino acids. Per the germline V gene, CDR1 is SGHDN and CDR2 is FVKESK. The trim removed 0 bases at V and 6 bases at J, leaving 6 bases unmatched. CDR3 sequence: CASSQDRGRLAGELFF. CDR3 bases: TGTGCCAGCAGCCAAGACAGGGGGCGCTTGGCCGGGGAGCTGTTTTTT.

The chain uses TRBV13 and TRBJ2-7; 7 bases fit TRBD1. Germline V gene sequence: CDR1 PRHDT, CDR2 FYEKMQ (reference sequence). J gave up 7 bases and V 1 base, and 7 bases lay outside the gene matches. The CDR3 has 14 amino acids. CDR3 in amino acids: CASSLAGQPGEQYF. The CDR3 region has the DNA TGTGCCAGCAGCTTAGCGGGACAGCCGGGGGAGCAGTACTTC.

V and J are TRBV7-2 and TRBJ1-4; possible D gene TRBD1, 6 bases. CDR3 length equals 15 residues. The V gene's germline CDR1 is SGHTA and CDR2 FQGNSA. Trimming pared 5 bases from V and 7 bases from J, leaving 17 bases between. The CDR3 loop reads CASSGLGGRGEKLFF. The CDR3 DNA reads as TGTGCCAGCAGCGGCTTGGGGGGGCGAGGTGAAAAACTGTTTTTT.

The V and J genes are TRBV5-6 and TRBJ2-5, with TRBD1 matching over 9 bases. Trimming at V came to 4 bases and at J to 5 bases, leaving 3 bases not matched to a gene. The CDR3 contains 13 residues. Germline V gene lookup returns CDR1 SGHDT and CDR2 YYEEEE. CDR3 in amino acids: CASSQTGGETQYF. CDR3 DNA: TGTGCCAGCAGCCAGACAGGGGGGGAGACCCAGTACTTC.

This rearrangement joins TRBV10-3 to TRBJ2-5, with 8 bases aligning to TRBD2. V lost 5 bases, J lost 1 base, and 3 bases stayed unmatched. The CDR3 loop spans 14 amino acids. Germline V gives CDR1 ENHRY, CDR2 SYGVKD. The CDR3 protein is CAISSGGVQETQYF. As DNA, the CDR3 is TGTGCCATCAGTAGCGGGGGAGTCCAAGAGACCCAGTACTTC.

The V and J genes are TRBV28 and TRBJ1-1; D possibly corresponds to TRBD1 (5 bases). V was trimmed by 6 bases and J by 8 bases, leaving 10 bases between them. The CDR3 runs to 11 residues. CDR1 MDHEN and CDR2 SYDVKM come from the germline V gene. The CDR3 loop reads CASRGVREAFF. In nucleotides, the CDR3 is TGTGCCAGCAGAGGGGTCCGCGAAGCTTTCTTT.

This chain joins TRBV18 and TRBJ1-5; TRBD1 aligns across 7 bases. CDR3 length: 17 amino acids. The V and J ends lost 4 bases and 2 bases, in that order; junction bases with no gene match: 11. Germline V gene lookup returns CDR1 KGHSH and CDR2 LQKENI. CDR3 in amino acids: CASSLEMVGQGNQPQHF. DNA for the CDR3: TGTGCCAGCTCACTCGAGATGGTTGGACAGGGCAATCAGCCCCAGCATTTT.

There are a few counts of this clone. This chain connects TRBV6-5 to TRBJ1-1; D may be TRBD1 (5 bases). Trimming took 7 bases from V and 3 from J, leaving 15 bases between them. The CDR3 covers 14 residues. The V gene's germline CDR1 is MNHEY and CDR2 SVGAGI. The CDR3 region is CASKVDRGDTEAFF. As DNA, the CDR3 is TGTGCCAGCAAAGTGGATCGGGGGGACACTGAAGCTTTCTTT.

The rearrangement joins TRBV4-2 to TRBJ2-2, with D perhaps TRBD2 (5 bases). The CDR3 contains 16 residues. Germline CDR1 and CDR2: LGHNA and YNFKEQ. Trimming stripped 4 bases from V and 0 bases from J, with 12 bases between. The CDR3 sequence is CASSPLTAANTGELFF. CDR3 coding DNA: TGTGCCAGCAGCCCTTTAACAGCGGCGAACACCGGGGAGCTGTTTTTT.

In DNA, the CDR3 is TGTGCCAGCAGCTCGGGGCAGGGAGGGTCACCCCTCCACTTT. Residues: CASSSGQGGSPLHF. The chain has TRBV6-5 and TRBJ1-6; weak D call: TRBD1 (5 bases). The CDR3 has 14 residues. Germline values: CDR1 MNHEY, CDR2 SVGAGI. Trimming removed 6 bases at V and 10 bases at J, with 16 bases between.

The chain joins TRBV14 to TRBJ2-7; maybe TRBD2 (6 bases). This CDR3 region has 16 residues. V was clipped by 4 bases and J by 6 bases, with 22 bases between them. Germline CDR1 is SGHDN and CDR2 is FVKESK. The CDR3 sequence is CASSPRSGTPLSEQYF. The DNA of the CDR3 is TGTGCCAGCAGCCCTCGTTCCGGGACTCCCCTCTCCGAGCAGTACTTC.

This chain uses TRBV28 with TRBJ1-2; 7 bases align to TRBD1. The V and J ends lost 8 bases and 5 bases, in that order; junction bases with no gene match: 11. Germline loops: CDR1 MDHEN, CDR2 SYDVKM. The CDR3 covers 14 residues. For the CDR3, the DNA is TGTGCCAGCTCCATTCCCCGACAGGGATATGGCTACACCTTC. This encodes CASSIPRQGYGYTF.

This clone was detected once. The V and J genes are TRBV5-1 and TRBJ1-5, with D possibly matching TRBD1 (5 bases). Germline V gene data show CDR1 as SGHRS and CDR2 as YFSETQ. There are 15 residues in the CDR3. The V end lost 0 bases, the J end lost 2 bases, and 9 bases lay between the germline ends. The CDR3 region has the DNA TGCGCCAGCAGCTTGGGGGGCGCGCGCAATCAGCCCCAGCATTTT. Protein: CASSLGGARNQPQHF.

This chain links TRBV7-8 with TRBJ1-1, with TRBD1 matching over 7 bases. Per germline, CDR1 SGHVS and CDR2 FQNEAQ. This CDR3 is built from 15 residues. J gave up 3 bases and V 5 bases, and 9 bases lay outside the gene matches. This CDR3 is CASSQQGIEYTEAFF. The CDR3 nucleotides are TGTGCCAGCAGCCAACAGGGGATTGAATACACTGAAGCTTTCTTT. The whole variable domain, remainder taken from reference TRBV7-8 and TRBJ1-1, is GAGVSQSPRYKVAKRGQDVALRCDPISGHVSLFWYQQALGQGPEFLTYFQNEAQLDKSGLPSDRFFAERPEGSVSTLKIQRTQQEDSAVYLCASSQQGIEYTEAFFGQGTRLTVV.

The table lists this clone with a count of one. The rearrangement joins TRBV6-1 to TRBJ1-2, with TRBD1 as a possible D gene (6 bases). With 1 base removed from V and 4 bases from J, the gap between germline ends came to 16 bases. The CDR3 is made up of 16 amino acids. CDR1 is MNHNS, CDR2 SASEGT, per germline. The CDR3 reads CASSEEVRGKSYGYTF. As DNA, the CDR3 is TGTGCCAGCAGTGAAGAAGTGAGGGGGAAGAGCTATGGCTACACCTTC.

V gene TRBV9 combines with J gene TRBJ2-1, with unresolved D. Trimming shortened V by 5 bases and J by 5 bases, and 5 bases separated the two germline ends. The CDR3 has 11 amino acids. CDR1 is SGDLS, CDR2 YYNGEE, per germline. The CDR3 is CASRNNNEQFF. As DNA, the CDR3 is TGTGCCAGCAGGAACAACAATGAGCAGTTCTTC.

This chain links TRBV4-1 with TRBJ2-2; 7 bases are a match to TRBD2. CDR1 and CDR2 from the germline V gene are MGHRA and YSYEKL. J lost 4 bases, V lost 4 bases, and 9 bases had no gene match. The CDR3 has 16 amino acids. The CDR3: CASSRWEGESTGELFF. The CDR3 DNA reads TGCGCCAGCAGCCGATGGGAGGGAGAGAGCACCGGGGAGCTGTTTTTT.

The chain uses TRBV5-6 and TRBJ2-1, with D unclear. Germline CDR1 is SGHDT and CDR2 is YYEEEE. The CDR3 loop spans 13 amino acids. Deletions cut 0 bases from V and 9 bases from J, with 10 bases between. CDR3 bases: TGTGCCAGCAGCTTGGCGGTCAGGCCTGAGCAGTTCTTC. Amino acid sequence: CASSLAVRPEQFF. Using reference TRBV5-6 and TRBJ2-1 for the parts outside the CDR3, the full variable domain is DAGVTQSPTHLIKTRGQQVTLRCSPKSGHDTVSWYQQALGQGPQFIFQYYEEEERQRGNFPDRFSGHQFPNYSSELNVNALLLGDSALYLCASSLAVRPEQFFGPGTRLTVL.

The V call is TRBV7-2, the J call TRBJ1-5, with TRBD1 as a possible D gene (5 bases). Germline CDR1 is SGHTA and CDR2 is FQGNSA. The CDR3 spans 15 residues. V lost 3 bases and J lost 2, with 11 bases in between. The CDR3 region is CASSLDTGGNQPQHF. CDR3 coding DNA: TGTGCCAGCAGCTTGGACACAGGCGGCAATCAGCCCCAGCATTTT.

The chain combines TRBV2 with TRBJ2-1; TRBD2 matches at 10 bases. Germline V gene data show CDR1 as SNHLY and CDR2 as FYNNEI. Trimming removed 2 bases from V and 7 bases from J; junction bases left unmatched: 11. This CDR3 region has 17 residues. The CDR3 DNA reads as TGTGCCAGCAGTGAAAAAGCGGGGGGGCGTTGGATAAATGAGCAGTTCTTC. Its protein product is CASSEKAGGRWINEQFF. Full variable domain (outside the CDR3, taken from reference TRBV2 and TRBJ2-1): EPEVTQTPSHQVTQMGQEVILRCVPISNHLYFYWYRQILGQKVEFLVSFYNNEISEKSEIFDDQFSVERPDGSNFTLKIRSTKLEDSAMYFCASSEKAGGRWINEQFFGPGTRLTVL.

The chain couples TRBV7-3 to TRBJ1-2; no clear D gene. The V end lost 7 bases, the J end lost 12 bases, and 9 bases lay between the germline ends. This CDR3 spans 9 amino acids. CDR1 is SGHTA and CDR2 is FQGTGA in the germline V gene. CDR3 loop: CASTLSNTF. The CDR3 coding sequence is TGTGCCAGCACCCTTAGTAACACCTTC. Supplemented by reference TRBV7-3 and TRBJ1-2, the full variable domain reads GAGVSQTPSNKVTEKGKYVELRCDPISGHTALYWYRQSLGQGPEFLIYFQGTGAADDSGLPNDRFFAVRPEGSVSTLKIQRTERGDSAVYLCASTLSNTFGSGTRLTVV.